This T cell receptor (beta chain) was recovered during a study of spatial heterogeneity in lung cancer. The CDR3 spans 16 residues. Germline-derived CDR1 and CDR2 are SGHAT and FQNNGV. J lost 9 bases, V lost 3 bases, and 11 bases had no gene match. In the case of this clonotype: What it binds is unknown. A read error may be the cause here, since a much bigger clone is one base away.

Whole-study findings and limits: More often at tumor resection than at routine follow-up, ubiquitous expanded tumor TCRs were detected in the blood.

Every TCR cDNA molecule bore a unique molecular identifier. A single record per CDR3 protein comes from TCRdb applying MiXCR to the 5' RACE reads. Of 7,500 to 8,000 distinct CDR3 sequences listed, 8.6% are singletons. Time point in this sample: sample taken at primary tumor resection. The chain joins TRBV11-2 to TRBJ2-1; 10 bases are shared with TRBD2. This clonotype originated in a male donor with early-stage non-small cell lung cancer. The sequenced sample was PBMCs, obtained at surgery. For the CDR3, the DNA is TGTGCCAGCAGCTTTTGGTCTAGCGGGAGTTCGGCTGAGCAGTTCTTC. Its protein product is CASSFWSSGSSAEQFF.